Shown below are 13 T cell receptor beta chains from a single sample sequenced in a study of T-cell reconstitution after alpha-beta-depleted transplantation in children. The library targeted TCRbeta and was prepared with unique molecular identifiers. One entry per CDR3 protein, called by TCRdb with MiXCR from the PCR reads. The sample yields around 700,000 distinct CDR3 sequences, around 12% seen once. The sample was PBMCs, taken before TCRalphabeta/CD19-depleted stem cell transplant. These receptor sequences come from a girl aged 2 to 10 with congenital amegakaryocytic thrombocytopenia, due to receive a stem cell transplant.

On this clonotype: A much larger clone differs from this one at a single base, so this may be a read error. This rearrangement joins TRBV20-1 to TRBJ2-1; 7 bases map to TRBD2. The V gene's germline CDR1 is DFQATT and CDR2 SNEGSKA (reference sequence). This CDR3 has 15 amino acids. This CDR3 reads CCARGGRRSYNEQFF. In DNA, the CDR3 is TGCTGTGCCCGTGGCGGGAGACGCTCCTACAATGAGCAGTTCTTC.

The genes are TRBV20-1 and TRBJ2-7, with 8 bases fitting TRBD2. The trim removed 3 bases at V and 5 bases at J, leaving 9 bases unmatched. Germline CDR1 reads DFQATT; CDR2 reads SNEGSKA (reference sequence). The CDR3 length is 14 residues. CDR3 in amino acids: CSARPEREHHEQYF. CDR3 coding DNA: TGCAGTGCTAGGCCCGAGCGGGAGCACCACGAGCAGTACTTC.

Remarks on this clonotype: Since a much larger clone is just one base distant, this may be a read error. CDR3 in amino acids: CSAATGTENTEAFF. CDR3 DNA: TGCAGTGCTGCGACCGGGACGGAGAACACTGAAGCTTTCTTT. The chain couples TRBV20-1 to TRBJ1-1, with TRBD1 as a possible D gene (5 bases). V was shortened by 5 bases and J by 1 base, with 14 bases between the two germline ends. This CDR3 has 14 residues. Germline CDR1 and CDR2: DFQATT and SNEGSKA (reference sequence).

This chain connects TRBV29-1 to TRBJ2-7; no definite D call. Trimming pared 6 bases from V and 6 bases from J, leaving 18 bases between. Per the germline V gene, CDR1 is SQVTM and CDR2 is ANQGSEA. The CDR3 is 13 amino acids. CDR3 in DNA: TGCAGCGTCCTCTGGAGCTCGAGTTTCGAGCAGTACTTC. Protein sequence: CSVLWSSSFEQYF.

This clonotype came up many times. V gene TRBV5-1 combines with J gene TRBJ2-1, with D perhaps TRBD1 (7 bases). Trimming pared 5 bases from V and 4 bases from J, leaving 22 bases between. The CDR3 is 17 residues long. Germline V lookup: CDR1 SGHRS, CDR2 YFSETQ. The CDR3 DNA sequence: TGCGCCAGCAGAAAATCCGCGACAGGGAGGCATTACAATGAGCAGTTCTTC. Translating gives CASRKSATGRHYNEQFF. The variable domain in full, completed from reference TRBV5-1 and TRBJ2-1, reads KAGVTQTPRYLIKTRGQQVTLSCSPISGHRSVSWYQQTPGQGLQFLFEYFSETQRNKGNFPGRFSGRQFSNSRSEMNVSTLELGDSALYLCASRKSATGRHYNEQFFGPGTRLTVL.

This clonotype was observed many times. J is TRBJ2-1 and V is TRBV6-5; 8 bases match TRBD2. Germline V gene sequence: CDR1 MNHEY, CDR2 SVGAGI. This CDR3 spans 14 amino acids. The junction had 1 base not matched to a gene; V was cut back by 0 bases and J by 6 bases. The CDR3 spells CASSYSSGINEQFF. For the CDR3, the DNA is TGTGCCAGCAGTTACTCTAGCGGGATCAATGAGCAGTTCTTC.

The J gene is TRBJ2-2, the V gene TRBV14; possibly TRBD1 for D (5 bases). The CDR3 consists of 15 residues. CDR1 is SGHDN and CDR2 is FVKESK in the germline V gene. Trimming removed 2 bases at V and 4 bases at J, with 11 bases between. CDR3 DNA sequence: TGTGCCAGCAGCCAATTTAGGGGAAGCACCGGGGAGCTGTTTTTT. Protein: CASSQFRGSTGELFF.

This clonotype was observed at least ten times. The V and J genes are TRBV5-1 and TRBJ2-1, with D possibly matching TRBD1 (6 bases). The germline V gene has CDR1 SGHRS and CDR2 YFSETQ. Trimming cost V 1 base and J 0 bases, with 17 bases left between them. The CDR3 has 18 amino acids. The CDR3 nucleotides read TGCGCCAGCAGCTTGTTGAGGGGCGACAGGAGCTCCTACAATGAGCAGTTCTTC. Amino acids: CASSLLRGDRSSYNEQFF. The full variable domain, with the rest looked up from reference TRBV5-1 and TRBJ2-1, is KAGVTQTPRYLIKTRGQQVTLSCSPISGHRSVSWYQQTPGQGLQFLFEYFSETQRNKGNFPGRFSGRQFSNSRSEMNVSTLELGDSALYLCASSLLRGDRSSYNEQFFGPGTRLTVL.

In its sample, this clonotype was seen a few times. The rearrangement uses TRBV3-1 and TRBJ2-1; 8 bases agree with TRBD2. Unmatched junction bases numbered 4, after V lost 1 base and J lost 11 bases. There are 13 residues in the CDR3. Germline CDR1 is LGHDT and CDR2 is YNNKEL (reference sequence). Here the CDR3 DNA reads TGTGCCAGCAGCCAAGGGACTAGCAGACAGCAGTTCTTC. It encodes CASSQGTSRQQFF.

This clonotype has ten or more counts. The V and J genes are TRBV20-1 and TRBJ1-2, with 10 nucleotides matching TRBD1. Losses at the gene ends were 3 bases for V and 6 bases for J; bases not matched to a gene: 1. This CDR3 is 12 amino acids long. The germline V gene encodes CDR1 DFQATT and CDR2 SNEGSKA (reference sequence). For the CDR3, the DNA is TGCAGTGCTAGGGGGACAGGGGATGGCTACACCTTC. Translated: CSARGTGDGYTF.

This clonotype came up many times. The CDR3 reads CASSQDYSGSSYEQYF. The CDR3 DNA sequence: TGTGCCAGCAGCCAAGACTATAGCGGCTCCTCCTACGAGCAGTACTTC. The chain joins TRBV4-2 to TRBJ2-7; a weak D match, TRBD2 (6 bases). The CDR3 runs 16 residues. Germline values: CDR1 LGHNA, CDR2 YNFKEQ. V shed 0 bases and J shed 0 bases, with 12 bases lying between them.

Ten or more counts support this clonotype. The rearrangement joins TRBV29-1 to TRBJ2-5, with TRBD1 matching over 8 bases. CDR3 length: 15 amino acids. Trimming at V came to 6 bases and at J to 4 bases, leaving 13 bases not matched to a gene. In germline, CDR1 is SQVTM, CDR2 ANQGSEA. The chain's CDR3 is CSVERGQGVGETQYF. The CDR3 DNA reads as TGCAGCGTGGAAAGAGGACAGGGTGTAGGAGAGACCCAGTACTTC.

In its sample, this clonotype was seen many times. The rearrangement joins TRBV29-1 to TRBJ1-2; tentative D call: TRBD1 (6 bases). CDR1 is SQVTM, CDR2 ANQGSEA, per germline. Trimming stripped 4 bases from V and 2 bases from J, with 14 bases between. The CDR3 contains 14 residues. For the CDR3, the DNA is TGCAGCGTTGCTGAAGCCCAGGGGAACTATGGCTACACCTTC. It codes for CSVAEAQGNYGYTF.